Following are 30 T cell receptor beta chains from one sample sequenced in a study of cytomegalovirus exposure and HLA in healthy donors. Amplification used 60 Vbeta primers and 13 Jbeta primers. Libraries were prepared by immunoSEQ multiplex PCR; TCRdb keeps only in-frame clonotypes and omits some of them. In the table there are 95,000 to 100,000 clones, under 85% of which are singletons. Sequencing was done on a sample of PBMCs. The receptors here all came from a man aged 40-49 years in good health and CMV-seronegative.

The CDR3 sequence: CASSPADREIAKNIQYF. As DNA, the CDR3 is TGCGCCAGCAGCCCGGCGGACAGGGAGATAGCCAAAAACATTCAGTACTTC. The rearrangement joins TRBV5-1 to TRBJ2-4, with 8 bases lining up with TRBD1. The J segment lost 0 bases and the V segment lost 4 bases, leaving 9 bases of the junction unmatched. The germline gives CDR1 SGHRS, CDR2 YFSETQ. The CDR3 sequence is 17 residues long.

Regarding this clone: An end of the junction does not agree with germline; a read error may underlie this. The chain combines TRBV7-9 with TRBJ1-1, with D unresolved. The CDR3 totals 12 residues. Germline assignment: CDR1 SEHNR and CDR2 FQNEAQ (reference sequence). DNA of the CDR3: TGTTCCAGCAGCCAATCCACAGATTCGGCTTTCTTT. Translating it yields CSSSQSTDSAFF.

In this sample, this clone turned up once. The chain employs TRBV5-1 and TRBJ1-2, with D hard to call. This CDR3 spans 13 amino acids. Germline CDR1 reads SGHRS; CDR2 reads YFSETQ. V shed 5 bases and J shed 1 base, with 9 bases lying between them. DNA for the CDR3: TGCGCCAGCAGGACGGGGAATAACTATGGCTACACCTTC. It codes for CASRTGNNYGYTF.

This clone was detected only once. The rearrangement links TRBV6-6 to TRBJ2-3; 9 bases are shared with TRBD2. Germline V gene lookup returns CDR1 MNHNY and CDR2 SVGAGI (reference sequence). The CDR3 has 14 amino acids. V lost 4 bases and J lost 4; bases outside the gene matches: 3. The CDR3 bases are TGTGCCAGCAGTTCTAGCGGGGTAGCAGATACGCAGTATTTT. As protein: CASSSSGVADTQYF.

V usage is TRBV5-5 and J usage is TRBJ1-6; weak D call: TRBD1 (5 bases). Germline CDR1 SGHKS, CDR2 YYEKEE (reference sequence). The CDR3 sequence is 14 residues long. V gave up 2 bases and J gave up 10 bases, with 13 bases separating them. The CDR3 coding sequence is TGTGCCAGCAGCTTACCGGACGGGGGGTCACCCCTCCACTTT. Translated: CASSLPDGGSPLHF.

The chain recombines TRBV2 with TRBJ2-7, with a possible D match to TRBD2 (5 bases). Germline V gene lookup returns CDR1 SNHLY and CDR2 FYNNEI. Between the trimmed V and J ends, which lost 7 bases and 6 bases, there was a span of 10 bases. The CDR3 consists of 11 residues. CDR3: CASIGGGEQYV. In DNA, the CDR3 is TGTGCCAGCATCGGTGGAGGCGAGCAGTACGTC.

The V and J genes are TRBV9 and TRBJ1-4, with D perhaps TRBD1 (5 bases). The V end lost 0 bases, the J end lost 3 bases, and 9 bases lay between the germline ends. The CDR3 is made up of 15 amino acids. Germline V lookup: CDR1 SGDLS, CDR2 YYNGEE. CDR3 bases: TGTGCCAGCAGCGTAGAAGACAGCGCTAATGAAAAACTGTTTTTT. Its translation: CASSVEDSANEKLFF.

The chain joins TRBV18 to TRBJ1-1; no reliable D call. The germline CDR1 and CDR2 sequences are KGHSH and LQKENI. The ends were cut back, 1 base at V and 4 bases at J, with 7 bases in the middle. The CDR3 runs to 13 residues. The CDR3 spells CASSPRVSTEAFF. CDR3 in DNA: TGTGCCAGCTCACCACGTGTGAGCACTGAAGCTTTCTTT.

The V gene is TRBV5-6, the J gene TRBJ1-2; tentatively, D is TRBD1 (5 bases). Trimming took off 4 bases at V and 3 bases at J, with 16 bases between the two ends. The length of the CDR3 is 15 residues. Germline CDR1 SGHDT, CDR2 YYEEEE. The CDR3 here is CASSPVGGSDYGYTF. DNA of the CDR3: TGTGCCAGCAGCCCAGTGGGGGGGTCGGACTATGGCTACACCTTC.

This clone turned up a few times. The genes are TRBV9 and TRBJ2-3, with 9 bases lining up with TRBD2. Germline V gives CDR1 SGDLS, CDR2 YYNGEE. V trimming: 0 bases; J trimming: 6 bases; junction bases outside the gene matches: 5. The CDR3 spans 15 residues. The CDR3 reads CASSVGFSGGDTQYF. The CDR3 DNA reads as TGTGCCAGCAGCGTAGGTTTTAGCGGGGGTGATACGCAGTATTTT.

The J gene is TRBJ1-2, the V gene TRBV27; D may be TRBD1 (5 bases). The CDR3 contains 15 residues. V lost 0 bases, J lost 3 bases, and 11 bases lay in between. Looked up from germline, CDR1 is MNHEY and CDR2 is SMNVEV (reference sequence). For the CDR3, the DNA is TGTGCCAGCAGTTTATCGGGGGGACTATACTATGGCTACACCTTC. Protein product: CASSLSGGLYYGYTF.

The rearrangement uses TRBV5-1 and TRBJ1-1; the D gene is possibly TRBD1 (5 bases). Germline lookup yields CDR1 SGHRS and CDR2 YFSETQ. The CDR3 length is 14 residues. With 1 base removed from V and 1 base from J, the gap between germline ends came to 8 bases. The CDR3 sequence is CASSLLQGNTEAFF. The DNA of the CDR3 is TGCGCCAGCAGCTTGTTGCAGGGGAACACTGAAGCTTTCTTT. The whole variable domain, remainder taken from reference TRBV5-1 and TRBJ1-1, is KAGVTQTPRYLIKTRGQQVTLSCSPISGHRSVSWYQQTPGQGLQFLFEYFSETQRNKGNFPGRFSGRQFSNSRSEMNVSTLELGDSALYLCASSLLQGNTEAFFGQGTRLTVV.

The rearrangement links TRBV10-3 to TRBJ1-1; 8 bases agree with TRBD1. Germline CDR1 is ENHRY and CDR2 is SYGVKD. Trimming removed 6 bases from V and 0 bases from J; junction bases left unmatched: 3. The CDR3 loop spans 14 amino acids. The CDR3 loop is CAISDRGLNTEAFF. CDR3 sequence (DNA): TGTGCCATCAGCGACAGGGGATTGAACACTGAAGCTTTCTTT.

The chain has TRBV4-2 and TRBJ1-4, with 7 positions matching TRBD1. CDR3 length: 16 amino acids. The V and J ends lost 0 bases and 4 bases, in that order; junction bases with no gene match: 5. Germline values: CDR1 LGHNA, CDR2 YNFKEQ. The CDR3 sequence: CASSQEQGSGNEKLFF. CDR3 bases: TGTGCCAGCAGCCAAGAACAGGGGAGTGGTAATGAAAAACTGTTTTTT.

The V call is TRBV5-5, the J call TRBJ2-3, with D maybe TRBD2 (5 bases). Germline V CDR1 and CDR2: SGHKS, YYEKEE (reference sequence). V was trimmed by 0 bases and J by 3 bases, leaving 5 bases between them. There are 13 residues in the CDR3. CDR3 sequence reads: CASSLGRTDTQYF. For the CDR3, the DNA is TGTGCCAGCAGCTTGGGGAGGACAGATACGCAGTATTTT.

V and J are TRBV5-6 and TRBJ1-5; maybe TRBD1 (6 bases). Germline assignment: CDR1 SGHDT and CDR2 YYEEEE. The V end was cut by 3 bases, the J end by 4 bases, with 17 bases between. This CDR3 is 16 amino acids long. The CDR3 spells CASSSSSDSYNQPQHF. CDR3 nucleotide sequence: TGTGCCAGCAGCTCCAGCTCGGACAGCTATAATCAGCCCCAGCATTTT.

V gene TRBV7-2 combines with J gene TRBJ2-5, with 10 nucleotides matching TRBD1. This CDR3 contains 16 residues. V was clipped by 5 bases and J by 2 bases; unmatched bases: 8. Germline values: CDR1 SGHTA, CDR2 FQGNSA. This chain's CDR3 is CASSLGQGVGQETQYF. The CDR3 bases are TGTGCCAGCAGCCTAGGACAGGGGGTTGGGCAAGAGACCCAGTACTTC.

This clone was detected once. The chain uses TRBV28 and TRBJ1-2, with D perhaps matching TRBD1 (6 bases). This CDR3 comprises 16 residues. V lost 2 bases and J 4 bases, leaving 17 bases between the germline ends. Germline CDR1 is MDHEN and CDR2 is SYDVKM. The CDR3 nucleotides read TGTGCCAGCAGTTTAGCCCCCTCTGGCAGGGGCTATGGCTACACCTTC. It specifies CASSLAPSGRGYGYTF.

The CDR3 DNA reads TGTGCCAGCAGTTGGGGGGTGATCTACAATGAGCAGTTCTTC. Amino acid sequence: CASSWGVIYNEQFF. This chain uses TRBV28 with TRBJ2-1, with TRBD2 as a possible D gene (6 bases). Deletions cut 4 bases from V and 3 bases from J, with 10 bases between. Germline V gene lookup returns CDR1 MDHEN and CDR2 SYDVKM. CDR3 length: 14 amino acids.

The V and J genes are TRBV6-1 and TRBJ1-2; D gene ambiguous. Germline CDR1 reads MNHNS; CDR2 reads SASEGT. V was trimmed by 5 bases and J by 0 bases, leaving 7 bases between them. This CDR3 spans 13 amino acids. In nucleotides, the CDR3 is TGTGCCAGCAGTATCCTTACTAACTATGGCTACACCTTC. Translated, it gives CASSILTNYGYTF.

This clone was seen a few times. The CDR3 is CASSAAASGGALETQYF. In nucleotides, the CDR3 is TGTGCCAGCAGCGCGGCTGCTAGCGGGGGGGCGTTAGAGACCCAGTACTTC. The chain carries TRBV9 and TRBJ2-5; 12 positions agree with TRBD2. Germline CDR1 reads SGDLS; CDR2 reads YYNGEE. V trimming: 3 bases; J trimming: 4 bases; junction bases outside the gene matches: 10. The CDR3 totals 17 residues. Complete variable domain (other parts from reference TRBV9 and TRBJ2-5): DSGVTQTPKHLITATGQRVTLRCSPRSGDLSVYWYQQSLDQGLQFLIQYYNGEERAKGNILERFSAQQFPDLHSELNLSSLELGDSALYFCASSAAASGGALETQYFGPGTRLLVL.

The chain has TRBV13 and TRBJ2-3; D unclear. In germline, CDR1 is PRHDT, CDR2 FYEKMQ (reference sequence). CDR3 length: 13 amino acids. Deletions cut 0 bases from V and 2 bases from J, with 3 bases between. The CDR3 sequence: CASSLGSTDTQYF. The CDR3 bases are TGTGCCAGCAGCTTAGGCTCCACAGATACGCAGTATTTT.

This chain connects TRBV6-5 to TRBJ1-4, with 7 nucleotides matching TRBD1. This CDR3 is built from 16 residues. Germline-derived CDR1 and CDR2 are MNHEY and SVGAGI. With 1 base clipped from V and 6 bases from J, the junction kept 8 bases outside the gene matches. CDR3 bases: TGTGCCAGCAGTTACTACAGGGGAAGTAGGGATGAAAAACTGTTTTTT. Translation gives CASSYYRGSRDEKLFF.

This clone was detected once. V is TRBV19 and J is TRBJ1-1; D is ambiguous. The germline V and J ends were trimmed by 3 bases and 3 bases, with 11 bases remaining between them. In germline, CDR1 is LNHDA, CDR2 SQIVND (reference sequence). The CDR3 is 14 amino acids. Here the CDR3 reads CASSMREDHTEAFF. Here the CDR3 DNA reads TGTGCCAGTAGTATGCGGGAAGACCACACTGAAGCTTTCTTT.

The V call is TRBV7-3, the J call TRBJ2-7; 8 bases map to TRBD2. The CDR3 extends over 18 amino acids. The V and J ends lost 5 bases and 3 bases, in that order; junction bases with no gene match: 18. From germline, CDR1 is SGHTA and CDR2 FQGTGA. Here the CDR3 reads CASSTLPLRPAGVYEQYV. CDR3 sequence (DNA): TGTGCCAGCAGCACCCTACCCCTAAGGCCAGCGGGGGTCTACGAGCAGTACGTC.

The V and J genes are TRBV25-1 and TRBJ1-5, with 7 nucleotides matching TRBD1. V lost 3 bases, J lost 0 bases, and 8 bases stayed unmatched. Germline CDR1 is MGHDK and CDR2 is SYGVNS. The CDR3 totals 17 residues. Written as DNA, the CDR3 is TGTGCCAGCAGTGATTCCCACAGGGGTGATAGCAATCAGCCCCAGCATTTT. It encodes CASSDSHRGDSNQPQHF.

This chain connects TRBV5-1 to TRBJ2-5, with D possibly matching TRBD1 (5 bases). Deletions cut 0 bases from V and 4 bases from J, with 16 bases between. This CDR3 is 16 amino acids long. Germline V lookup: CDR1 SGHRS, CDR2 YFSETQ. As DNA, the CDR3 is TGCGCCAGCAGCTTGGCGGTCCTAAAAAGGGGAGAGACCCAGTACTTC. Its translation is CASSLAVLKRGETQYF.

This clone occurred once. This sequence joins TRBV15 and TRBJ2-2; D is undetermined. CDR3 length: 12 residues. Germline assignment: CDR1 LNHNV and CDR2 YYDKDF (reference sequence). Trimming removed 5 bases at V and 3 bases at J, with 4 bases between. The CDR3 DNA reads TGTGCCACCAGCTCTTACACCGGGGAGCTGTTTTTT. Translation gives CATSSYTGELFF.

V is TRBV2 and J is TRBJ1-5; 8 bases line up with TRBD1. J lost 2 bases, V lost 5 bases, and 2 bases had no gene match. This CDR3 comprises 14 residues. Germline lookup yields CDR1 SNHLY and CDR2 FYNNEI. In DNA form, the CDR3 reads TGTGCCAGCAGTATGGGACAGGGCAATCAGCCCCAGCATTTT. Translated, it gives CASSMGQGNQPQHF.

This clone was seen a single time. The chain combines TRBV7-9 with TRBJ2-5; TRBD1 might be the D (6 bases). The germline gives CDR1 SEHNR, CDR2 FQNEAQ (reference sequence). This CDR3 is 16 amino acids long. V shed 3 bases and J shed 1 base, with 15 bases lying between them. The CDR3 sequence: CASSLGLQGTQETQYF. The CDR3 DNA is TGTGCCAGCAGCTTGGGTCTACAGGGTACCCAAGAGACCCAGTACTTC.